Sequencing of this T cell receptor (beta chain) was carried out in a study of T cell responses to AZD1222 COVID-19 vaccine. The assay was immunoSEQ multiplex PCR, and TCRdb's table has in-frame clones only and misses some. The sample shows more than 85,000 clones, roughly nine tenths of them seen only once. CDR1 and CDR2 (germline): SGHRS, YFSETQ. CDR3 length: 15 amino acids. Trimming cost V 0 bases and J 6 bases, with 13 bases left between them. Notes on the study in general: Clonal diversity may have been underestimated, and the donors were mostly white British, with more females than males. After the peak T cell response, and only then, were repertoires sampled. At 160-218 and 743-854, vaccine-associated CD4 TCRs were dominant, and they spanned spike. Recipients of two AZD1222 doses showed rising Spike-specific TCR breadth and depth.

Only a few counts were recorded for this clone. The antigen remains unidentified. The TCR comes from an adult in good health. Sequenced material: peripheral blood, taken on day 0 of AZD1222 vaccination. The chain carries TRBV5-1 and TRBJ1-3; possible D gene TRBD1, 5 bases. The CDR3: CASSLADGGANTIYF. The CDR3 region has the DNA TGCGCCAGCAGCTTGGCAGACGGGGGAGCAAACACCATATATTTT.